Detailed here is one T cell receptor beta chain. Its antigen is currently unknown. The sample comes from a study of cytomegalovirus exposure and HLA in healthy donors. Researchers ran the PCR with 60 Vbeta and 13 Jbeta primers. The protocol was immunoSEQ multiplex PCR, while the TCRdb copy is restricted to in-frame clones and leaves out a portion. Of approximately 91,000 clones in the sample, approximately 80% were seen once. This donor's file did not include a recorded CMV serostatus. The CDR3 runs 14 residues. Germline-derived CDR1 and CDR2 are SQVTM and ANQGSEA. V shed 6 bases, J shed 2 bases, and the junction held 7 bases outside the gene matches. Overall study results and limits: As a later analysis revealed, most CMV-associated TCR beta chains appeared HLA-restricted.

This clonotype was sampled from a human donor in good health. The sequenced sample was PBMCs. J is TRBJ1-2 and V is TRBV29-1; 9 nucleotides agree with TRBD1. The CDR3 loop reads CSVTPGTGNYGYTF. Written as DNA, the CDR3 is TGCAGCGTCACTCCCGGGACAGGGAACTATGGCTACACCTTC.